The 6 T cell receptor beta chains given below trace back to one sample, sequenced in a study of blood T cell repertoires in COVID-19. The method was immunoSEQ multiplex PCR; TCRdb's version includes in-frame clones alone and lacks a portion of them. The sample lists nearly 70,000 clones; about four fifths were seen once. Sequences were obtained from peripheral blood. All receptors come from a woman aged 80 or older with acute or convalescent COVID-19.

This chain connects TRBV11-2 to TRBJ1-6, with TRBD1 matching 7 bases. V lost 5 bases to trimming and J lost 10 bases; unmatched junction nucleotides: 8. CDR3 length: 14 residues. The germline gives CDR1 SGHAT, CDR2 FQNNGV. The CDR3 region has the DNA TGTGCCAGCAGCCCGACAGGGACTCGGTCACCCCTCCACTTT. It translates to CASSPTGTRSPLHF. The full variable domain, completed using reference TRBV11-2 and TRBJ1-6, is EAGVAQSPRYKIIEKRQSVAFWCNPISGHATLYWYQQILGQGPKLLIQFQNNGVVDDSQLPKDRFSAERLKGVDSTLKIQPAKLEDSAVYLCASSPTGTRSPLHFGNGTRLTVT.

As for this clone: This same CDR3 is encoded by further DNA sequences in the sample. The chain joins TRBV6-1 to TRBJ2-2, with a possible D match to TRBD1 (5 bases). V was shortened by 2 bases and J by 2 bases, with 6 bases between the two germline ends. The V gene's germline CDR1 is MNHNS and CDR2 SASEGT. The CDR3 length is 14 residues. The CDR3 sequence is CASSEQGNTGELFF. CDR3 DNA: TGTGCCAGCAGTGAACAGGGTAACACCGGGGAGCTGTTTTTT.

V is TRBV19 and J is TRBJ2-7; 8 bases fit TRBD1. V gave up 4 bases and J gave up 7 bases; unmatched junction bases: 12. CDR1 LNHDA and CDR2 SQIVND come from the germline V gene (reference sequence). This CDR3 is built from 15 residues. As DNA, the CDR3 is TGTGCCAGTAGTACCTTGGGACAGGCCGGGGGAGAGCAGTACTTC. Protein: CASSTLGQAGGEQYF.

The chain is built from TRBV7-3 and TRBJ2-5; a possible D gene is TRBD1 (5 bases). The CDR3 is 13 amino acids. The germline gives CDR1 SGHTA, CDR2 FQGTGA. The germline V and J ends were trimmed by 4 bases and 4 bases, with 10 bases remaining between them. The chain's CDR3 is CASSYGRGETQYF. The CDR3 nucleotides read TGTGCCAGCAGCTACGGTAGGGGAGAGACCCAGTACTTC.

V and J are TRBV6-2 or TRBV6-3 and TRBJ2-7; 7 bases match TRBD2. Losses at the gene ends were 4 bases for V and 5 bases for J; bases not matched to a gene: 11. The CDR3 totals 15 residues. The V gene's germline CDR1 is MNHEY and CDR2 SVGEGT. The CDR3 is CASSSLTSPRDEQYF. The CDR3 nucleotides are TGTGCCAGCAGTTCCCTGACTAGCCCTCGGGACGAGCAGTACTTC.

This chain connects TRBV19 to TRBJ2-3; 12 nucleotides match TRBD2. The V segment lost 5 bases and the J segment 5 bases; nucleotides outside the gene matches: 11. This CDR3 contains 17 residues. Germline lookup yields CDR1 LNHDA and CDR2 SQIVND (reference sequence). The CDR3 reads CASSHFGLAGGKDTQYF. CDR3 DNA sequence: TGTGCCAGTAGTCATTTCGGGCTAGCGGGGGGGAAAGATACGCAGTATTTT.